This TCR beta chain was profiled in a study of regulatory T cells in long-lasting Graves disease (dated by TCRdb to 2020 to 2022). As for the study more broadly: Newly diagnosed Graves' disease patients had taken antithyroid drugs for less than 3 months. The study was registered as a clinical trial and conducted in China. TCR sequencing covered 13 persistent and approximately 20 newly diagnosed Graves' disease patients, about 35 samples in total. Patients with persistent Graves' disease were compared with patients with newly diagnosed Graves' disease using TCR sequencing and RNA sequencing of peripheral blood. General findings and caveats noted by the study authors: Compared with newly diagnosed patients, persistent Graves' disease patients had lower TCR Shannon entropy and fewer highly expanded clones, which suggests clonal expansion. Persistent disease showed preferential use of TRBV28, TRBJ1-2 and TRBJ2-5, whereas newly diagnosed disease favored TRBV20-1 and TRBJ2-1. The study examined only peripheral blood because the primary lesion, thyroid tissue, could not be accessed. The authors noted that the small sample size was a limitation that may lower accuracy. Sequencing and analysis were restricted to the TCR beta chain. More public clonotypes were shared among persistent patients (under 3,000) than among newly diagnosed patients (966).

Taken from cysteine to phenylalanine, the CDR3 has 14 residues. Of all the DNA, just the CDR3 is kept, 42 bases in frame from base 1. The germline V gene (reference sequence) sets CDR1 to LGHDT and CDR2 to YNNKEL. Trimming takes 4 bases from V and 7 bases from J, and the germline ends sit 14 bases apart. Library preparation was by multiplex PCR. The run used an Illumina HiSeq 4000. iRepertoire HTBI primers and Arm-PCR amplification of CDR3 regions were used to construct TCR beta libraries. Before sequencing, the PCR products went through gel purification. Per the source publication's procedure: A total of around 66 TRBV and approximately 15 TRBJ segments were identified across samples and were used for gene usage analysis of CDR3 amino acid clonotypes. COPE and FqMerger were used to merge filtered high-quality paired reads into contigs. BLAST was used to align contigs to IMGT TRBV, TRBD and TRBJ reference genes, with CDR3 defined following IMGT. Any clonotype with a frequency above 0.1% was classified as a highly expanded clone. Shannon entropy served as the measure of repertoire diversity, while the Gini coefficient captured V-J evenness. A clonotype was considered public if more than one individual shared it. TCRdb trimmed public reads at Q25 via fastp, called clones via MiXCR and kept in-frame beta chains. For every CDR3 protein sequence, its rows merge into one entry that carries the most common genes and DNA. In this record, the V and J calls reflect TCRdb's handling and not the investigators' own analysis. For this sample there are 200,000 to 250,000 distinct CDR3 sequences; roughly a fifth appear just once. 10% to 15% of the sample rests with the top ten.

This specimen's time point label, per the study, means: newly diagnosed GD, antithyroid drugs for less than 3 months. For both TCR sequencing and RNA sequencing, RNA was extracted from PBMCs using TRIzol. The diagnosis of Graves' disease was made according to American Thyroid Association guidelines. The patients came from an endocrinology department in Xi'an, China. Each patient gave approximately 9 milliliters of peripheral blood, collected in an EDTA anticoagulant tube. Ficoll Paque Plus density gradient separation was used to isolate PBMCs, and no further T cell sorting was done. An Agilent 2100 Bioanalyzer and agarose gel were used to check RNA quality, and a NanoDrop 2000 was used to measure RNA concentration. As regards this clonotype: The clone's antigen remains unknown. The sample holds no much larger clone one base away, and base qualities are not on file.

These records were also assigned to another study, of T cells in Graves' hyperthyroidism and ophthalmopathy. The second study's authors report: Graves' hyperthyroidism was defined as stable when no progression to ophthalmopathy occurred over 18 months of follow-up. The hyperthyroidism patients were between 18 and 65 years old and newly diagnosed, with a disease duration of less than 2 months. Exclusion was applied to patients with uncontrolled infections, other autoimmune diseases, pregnancy or lactation. Diagnoses were established on the basis of clinical symptoms, serum thyroxine and TRAb, thyroid ultrasound, and orbital computed tomography. The first round of RT-PCR for the TCR CDR3 was performed with the HTBI primer set and the Qiagen OneStep RT-PCR kit. Most expanded thyroid clonotypes (frequency above 0.001) were also detected in blood, a finding suggesting that blood repertoires may reflect thyroid immune responses. Ophthalmopathy was separated from stable hyperthyroidism by a 13 V-J signature model, with around 88% sensitivity and 81% to 82% specificity obtained in cross-validation and 80%/75% obtained in testing. In validation, the model predicted progression to ophthalmopathy a median of about 5.9 months before onset, with approximately 68% sensitivity and about 72% specificity. A discovery cohort of around 100 patients, roughly 43 with Graves' ophthalmopathy and 55 to 60 with stable Graves' hyperthyroidism, was used to find distinguishing TCR V-J signatures. Prospective prediction of ophthalmopathy was tested in an independent validation cohort of some 19 hyperthyroidism patients and 17 patients who later progressed to ophthalmopathy. The roughly 99 discovery patients were divided at random into training and test sets in a 7:3 ratio. Thyroid tissue and blood T-cell repertoires from about six Graves' hyperthyroidism patients were also compared in the study. Once sampling was done, hyperthyroidism patients were given methimazole at a starting dose of 30 mg daily, whereas ophthalmopathy patients were given high-dose intravenous methylprednisolone. The libraries were constructed in a second round of multiplex PCR and then size-selected and purified. Paired-end sequencing of the libraries was performed with 100 bp reads on an Illumina HiSeq2000. SOAPnuke was used to process the raw data, removing reads that contained adapters or uncalled bases, had a mean Phred below 15, or lacked an exact match to the constant primer or identifier. High-quality paired reads were merged using COPE v1.2.5, and each unique nucleotide sequence was defined as a clonotype. Clonotypes were aligned to IMGT TRBV, TRBD and TRBJ reference segments using MiTCR v1.1. Only V-J combinations with frequency above 0.0001, covering about 99% of repertoires, were analysed. A TCS score was defined as the ratio between F50 (clonal expansion) and ExV (chaos), using BLOSUM62-based TCRdist between CDR3 peptides within each V-J. Welch's t-statistics and random forest reduced fewer than 550 V-J features to 13, which were used in a naive Bayes classifier (R e1071). Sample size was not statistically predetermined, and blinding of investigators to group allocation was not performed. The paper describes TCR Vbeta CDR3 sequencing of 120 to 150 peripheral blood samples, made up of 43 ophthalmopathy patients, some 76 hyperthyroidism patients and about 17 progressor patients.

Sequenced here: peripheral blood mononuclear cells (PBMCs), sampled at new diagnosis, from a patient treated with antithyroid drugs. The chain uses TRBV3-1 and TRBJ1-5; a confident D gene designation cannot be given. This sequence was found in a woman between 25 and 40 years old with Graves disease. Donor details come from another sample of the same person, matched by shared clones. CDR3 reads: CASSPPPPGQPQHF. The DNA sequence follows: TGTGCCAGCAGCCCCCCCCCCCCGGGGCAGCCCCAGCATTTT.